This TCR beta chain stems from a study of shared T cell receptors in the human thymus. The data were produced by immunoSEQ multiplex PCR, yet TCRdb's version contains in-frame clones alone and is incomplete. Among some 700,000 clones listed, 80% to 90% were seen once. V lost 3 bases and J 1 base, leaving 11 bases between the germline ends. The CDR3 has 15 residues. The germline gives CDR1 SEHNR, CDR2 FQNEAQ (reference sequence). A further study also used this sample, focusing on human thymus T cells. That paper notes: Infants served as donors; they were healthy and Finnish and were having corrective surgery for congenital heart defects. The study used thymus tissue resected during corrective heart surgery. Thymic and blood repertoires showed apparently biased V and J gene usage. In unrelated individuals, thymic repertoires overlapped highly, according to related research.

Sample: thymocytes. The clonotype comes from a girl under three years old with a congenital heart defect. V is TRBV7-9 and J is TRBJ2-3; D not resolved. The CDR3 protein is CASSFHLLGTDTQYF. In DNA, the CDR3 is TGTGCCAGCAGCTTCCACCTATTGGGCACAGATACGCAGTATTTT.